A single sample is the source of the 10 T cell receptor beta chains below, sequenced in a study of cytomegalovirus exposure and HLA in healthy donors. Primers: 60 Vbeta forward and 13 Jbeta reverse. The method was immunoSEQ multiplex PCR; TCRdb's version includes in-frame clones alone and lacks a portion of them. The sample consists of about 110,000 clones, around three quarters of them appearing once. What was sequenced was PBMCs. These receptors came from a woman aged 30 to 39 in good health and CMV-seronegative.

The chain combines TRBV19 with TRBJ1-5, with 7 nucleotides matching TRBD1. The germline CDR1 and CDR2 sequences are LNHDA and SQIVND (reference sequence). CDR3 length equals 14 residues. V shed 8 bases, J shed 1 base, and the junction held 5 bases outside the gene matches. The CDR3 loop reads CASGTVMSNQPQHF. CDR3 bases: TGTGCCAGTGGGACAGTTATGAGCAATCAGCCCCAGCATTTT.

The chain is built from TRBV6-1 and TRBJ1-2, with 8 bases that match TRBD1. Germline assignment: CDR1 MNHNS and CDR2 SASEGT. After removal of 4 bases from V and 2 bases from J, the junction contained 6 bases not matched to a gene. This CDR3 has 15 amino acids. Here the CDR3 reads CASSVRDRTNYGYTF. CDR3 sequence (DNA): TGTGCCAGCAGTGTCCGGGACAGGACCAACTATGGCTACACCTTC.

This clone showed up just once. This chain links TRBV30 with TRBJ1-2, with unresolved D. Trimming took 1 base from V and 3 from J, leaving 9 bases between them. This CDR3 region has 13 residues. Germline V lookup: CDR1 GTSNPN, CDR2 SVGIG (reference sequence). In DNA form, the CDR3 reads TGTGCCTGGAGTGAACGGCGGGACTATGGCTACACCTTC. Its translation: CAWSERRDYGYTF.

V usage is TRBV30 and J usage is TRBJ2-1, with D perhaps TRBD2 (5 bases). This CDR3 has 16 residues. V was clipped by 3 bases and J by 0 bases, with 15 bases between them. The germline CDR1 and CDR2 sequences are GTSNPN and SVGIG (reference sequence). CDR3 amino acids: CAWRSLASYSYNEQFF. Here the CDR3 DNA reads TGTGCCTGGAGATCGCTAGCTAGTTACTCCTACAATGAGCAGTTCTTC. The whole variable domain, remainder taken from reference TRBV30 and TRBJ2-1, is SQTIHQWPATLVQPVGSPLSLECTVEGTSNPNLYWYRQAAGRGLQLLFYSVGIGQISSEVPQNLSASRPQDRQFILSSKKLLLSDSGFYLCAWRSLASYSYNEQFFGPGTRLTVL.

The gene calls are TRBV19 and TRBJ1-6; 8 bases line up with TRBD1. The CDR3 contains 14 residues. Trimming at V came to 5 bases and at J to 10 bases, leaving 7 bases not matched to a gene. CDR1 is LNHDA and CDR2 is SQIVND in the germline V gene (reference sequence). The CDR3: CASSPDREGSPLHF. CDR3 in DNA: TGTGCCAGTAGTCCGGACAGGGAGGGGTCACCCCTCCACTTT.

The V gene is TRBV4-2, the J gene TRBJ2-3, with 7 bases that match TRBD2. V gave up 0 bases and J gave up 2 bases; unmatched junction bases: 5. This CDR3 is 16 amino acids long. Germline V gene data show CDR1 as LGHNA and CDR2 as YNFKEQ. CDR3 sequence reads: CASSQEGLTVTDTQYF. The CDR3 DNA sequence: TGTGCCAGCAGCCAAGAGGGACTAACCGTCACAGATACGCAGTATTTT.

The chain couples TRBV5-1 to TRBJ2-1, with 11 bases matching TRBD2. Germline loops: CDR1 SGHRS, CDR2 YFSETQ. The CDR3 totals 15 residues. V lost 0 bases to trimming and J lost 8 bases; unmatched junction nucleotides: 4. CDR3 region: CASSLAGTSGDEQFF. The DNA of the CDR3 is TGCGCCAGCAGCTTGGCTGGGACTAGCGGCGATGAGCAGTTCTTC.

This clone was seen just once. The J gene is TRBJ2-7, the V gene TRBV10-3; the match to TRBD2 covers 7 bases. CDR1 ENHRY and CDR2 SYGVKD come from the germline V gene. This CDR3 spans 16 amino acids. Losses at the gene ends were 0 bases for V and 5 bases for J; bases not matched to a gene: 10. The chain's CDR3 is CAISESSGSGGNEQYF. The CDR3 coding sequence is TGTGCCATCAGTGAGTCGTCAGGGTCGGGAGGAAACGAGCAGTACTTC.

CDR3 DNA sequence: TGTGCCAGCAGCTCCACATATAGCAATCAGCCCCAGCATTTT. Residues: CASSSTYSNQPQHF. The V gene is TRBV7-6, the J gene TRBJ1-5; D unclear. This CDR3 contains 14 residues. The ends were cut back, 4 bases at V and 0 bases at J, with 7 bases in the middle. Germline assignment: CDR1 SGHVS and CDR2 FNYEAQ.

The chain combines TRBV28 with TRBJ1-2, with D maybe TRBD1 (5 bases). The CDR3 sequence is 12 residues long. Trimming took 6 bases from V and 8 from J, leaving 13 bases between them. Germline CDR1 and CDR2: MDHEN and SYDVKM. The CDR3 here is CASRAPPGGYTF. CDR3 nucleotides: TGTGCCAGCAGGGCCCCTCCAGGGGGCTACACCTTC.